One sample yielded the 15 T cell receptor beta chains listed below, sequenced in a study of human T cells and chemical hapten exposure. Time point given: patch test 2, 6 weeks after DPC sensitization. Stated treatment: therapeutic diphenylcyclopropenone sensitization with weekly scalp DPC. TCRdb reprocessed the RACE reads with MiXCR, giving one entry per CDR3 protein. The table records a few hundred thousand distinct CDR3 sequences, around 6% of them present only once. The sequenced sample was whole blood, obtained in connection with sensitization to the hapten diphenylcyclopropenone (DPC). These TCRs come from a woman between 18 and 29 years old with alopecia areata. Some clones in this sample may be carry-over from other donors' samples.

V gene TRBV7-2 combines with J gene TRBJ1-2; TRBD1 is a possible D gene (5 bases). Trimming stripped 1 base from V and 2 bases from J, with 11 bases between. Germline V gives CDR1 SGHTA, CDR2 FQGNSA. CDR3 length equals 15 residues. The DNA of the CDR3 is TGTGCCAGCAGCTTAGTTCCAGGGATAAACTATGGCTACACCTTC. Translation: CASSLVPGINYGYTF.

CDR3 sequence (DNA): TGTGCCAGCAGTGGAGTAACGGGACAGGGTCCCTACGAGCAGTACTTC. Its protein product is CASSGVTGQGPYEQYF. The V and J genes are TRBV7-2 and TRBJ2-7, with 9 bases that match TRBD1. With V trimmed by 6 bases and J by 2 bases, 11 bases remained unmatched. The CDR3 contains 16 residues. Germline V lookup: CDR1 SGHTA, CDR2 FQGNSA.

This clonotype was picked up many times. V is TRBV3-1 and J is TRBJ1-1; no firm D call. V was pared by 2 bases and J by 5 bases, with 12 bases between. The germline CDR1 and CDR2 sequences are LGHDT and YNNKEL (reference sequence). The CDR3 extends over 14 amino acids. The CDR3 loop reads CASSQYRTQTEAFF. In DNA form, the CDR3 reads TGTGCCAGCAGCCAATACCGGACGCAGACTGAAGCTTTCTTT. Using reference TRBV3-1 and TRBJ1-1 for the parts outside the CDR3, the full variable domain is DTAVSQTPKYLVTQMGNDKSIKCEQNLGHDTMYWYKQDSKKFLKIMFSYNNKELIINETVPNRFSPKSPDKAHLNLHINSLELGDSAVYFCASSQYRTQTEAFFGQGTRLTVV.

This clonotype was seen a handful of times. CDR3 coding DNA: TGTGCCAGCACCTCTGACAGCAGGAACTACAATGAGCAGTTCTTC. It is translated as CASTSDSRNYNEQFF. The rearrangement uses TRBV28 and TRBJ2-1; D possibly corresponds to TRBD1 (5 bases). The CDR3 loop spans 15 amino acids. Trimming pared 7 bases from V and 3 bases from J, leaving 16 bases between. Germline V gene data show CDR1 as MDHEN and CDR2 as SYDVKM.

This clonotype was seen at least ten times. The chain joins TRBV6-1 to TRBJ1-1; D not certain. Germline V gene data show CDR1 as MNHNS and CDR2 as SASEGT. The germline V and J ends were trimmed by 0 bases and 6 bases, with 14 bases remaining between them. The CDR3 spans 15 residues. Written as DNA, the CDR3 is TGTGCCAGCAGTGAAGCGAGGGTTAAGGCCGCTGAAGCTTTCTTT. This sequence encodes CASSEARVKAAEAFF.

In this sample, this clonotype turned up many times. A read error may produce the germline difference seen at one junction end. This chain connects TRBV7-7 to TRBJ1-4; D perhaps matches TRBD1 (5 bases). CDR1 is SSHAT, CDR2 FNYEAQ, per germline (reference sequence). This CDR3 is 15 amino acids long. CDR3 residues: CASSLAPGLDEKLFF. Here the CDR3 DNA reads TGTGCTAGCAGCTTAGCGCCGGGACTAGATGAAAAACTGTTTTTT. Together with reference TRBV7-7 and TRBJ1-4, the CDR3 gives the full variable domain: GAGVSQSPRYKVTKRGQDVTLRCDPISSHATLYWYQQALGQGPEFLTYFNYEAQPDKSGLPSDRFSAERPEGSISTLTIQRTEQRDSAMYRCASSLAPGLDEKLFFGSGTQLSVL.

This clonotype has only a few counts. The chain links TRBV29-1 to TRBJ1-5, with 9 bases that match TRBD1. Trimming cost V 7 bases and J 2 bases; bases outside gene matches: 15. The CDR3 has 17 residues. CDR1 is SQVTM, CDR2 ANQGSEA, per germline. CDR3 region: CSALDPPGQGGNQPQHF. The CDR3 DNA reads as TGCAGCGCGTTGGATCCTCCGGGACAGGGAGGCAATCAGCCCCAGCATTTT.

The chain combines TRBV7-9 with TRBJ2-7; a possible D gene is TRBD1 (6 bases). This CDR3 region has 13 residues. V lost 4 bases to trimming and J lost 6 bases, with 13 bases between them. Germline V CDR1 and CDR2: SEHNR, FQNEAQ (reference sequence). The CDR3 coding sequence is TGTGCCAGCAGCTATTCCGGGACACCCGAGCAGTACTTC. This translates into CASSYSGTPEQYF.

The V call is TRBV6-6, the J call TRBJ1-5, with D perhaps matching TRBD1 (5 bases). The CDR3 is 18 residues long. CDR1 MNHNY and CDR2 SVGAGI come from the germline V gene (reference sequence). V was pared by 2 bases and J by 0 bases, with 17 bases between. This chain's CDR3 is CASSYPDKQIYSNQPQHF. The CDR3 nucleotides read TGTGCCAGCAGTTACCCGGACAAGCAAATATATAGCAATCAGCCCCAGCATTTT.

The sample holds a few counts of this clonotype. The V gene is TRBV5-6, the J gene TRBJ1-5; a possible D gene is TRBD1 (5 bases). Between the trimmed V and J ends, which lost 0 bases and 0 bases, there was a span of 7 bases. From germline, CDR1 is SGHDT and CDR2 YYEEEE. The length of the CDR3 is 15 residues. The CDR3 spells CASSLAGTSNQPQHF. CDR3 nucleotide sequence: TGTGCCAGCAGCTTGGCCGGGACTAGCAATCAGCCCCAGCATTTT.

This clonotype has a handful of counts. CDR3 in amino acids: CASSQDAPVAGDTDTQYF. The CDR3 DNA sequence: TGCGCCAGCAGCCAAGATGCCCCTGTAGCGGGGGACACAGATACGCAGTATTTT. V and J are TRBV4-3 and TRBJ2-3, with 9 nucleotides matching TRBD2. The germline gives CDR1 LGHNA, CDR2 YSLEER. V shed 0 bases and J 2 bases; nucleotides not matched to a gene: 9. The CDR3 runs to 18 residues.

In this sample, this clonotype turned up many times. A read error is likely, as this CDR3 ends without the conserved phenylalanine or tryptophan. No DNA is shown, since the ends of the CDR3 on it are uncertain; the CDR3 is the one TCRdb lists. The chain uses TRBV7-9 and TRBJ1-2; TRBD1, the D gene given by the table, was not confirmed from the DNA. The germline gives CDR1 SEHNR, CDR2 FQNEAQ (reference sequence). Counting both end residues, the CDR3 totals 10 amino acids. CDR3 region: CASSSLQGWI.

The chain's CDR3 is CASSLGAGLGAFF. The CDR3 nucleotides read TGTGCCAGCAGTTTAGGAGCAGGGTTGGGAGCTTTCTTT. This chain uses TRBV12-3 or TRBV12-4 with TRBJ1-1; D perhaps matches TRBD1 (5 bases). V was pared by 1 base and J by 10 bases, with 13 bases between. This CDR3 spans 13 amino acids.

This clonotype was seen only a few times. The chain's CDR3 is CASSDEVIMRETQYF. The CDR3, as DNA: TGTGCCAGCAGTGATGAAGTGATTATGAGGGAAACGCAGTATTTT. The rearrangement uses TRBV2 and TRBJ2-3; D is perhaps TRBD2 (5 bases). Germline CDR1 is SNHLY and CDR2 is FYNNEI. The CDR3 length is 15 residues. Trimming shortened V by 3 bases and J by 9 bases, and 19 bases separated the two germline ends.

Many counts were recorded for this clonotype. The V call is TRBV27, the J call TRBJ2-3; 8 bases line up with TRBD2. V shed 1 base, J shed 5 bases, and the junction held 5 bases outside the gene matches. The CDR3 has 15 amino acids. The germline V gene encodes CDR1 MNHEY and CDR2 SMNVEV (reference sequence). CDR3 sequence (DNA): TGTGCCAGCAGTTTATTTCGCGGGAGGCTAGATACGCAGTATTTT. It encodes CASSLFRGRLDTQYF.